The sequence of this T cell receptor (beta chain) was determined in a study of monozygotic twins with inflammatory bowel disease. TCRdb reworked the 5' RACE reads into one entry per CDR3 protein, no DNA. The specimen's table records 350,000 to 400,000 distinct CDR3 sequences. The source of this sequence is a human donor with ulcerative colitis or Crohn's disease, or a healthy co-twin of an affected twin (not recorded which). The sequencing input was blood.

The chain's CDR3 is CSVQGETGVLHEQYF. This chain connects TRBV29-1 to TRBJ2-7; TCRdb names TRBD1, which stays unverified in the absence of DNA. CDR1 and CDR2 (germline): SQVTM, ANQGSEA. The CDR3 totals 15 residues.